This T cell receptor (beta chain) was sequenced during a study of blood T cells in healthy people across ages. The study's findings and limits: It was not known whether donors were CMV positive (a possible confounder of expanded clonotype changes). Any conclusive comparison of naive versus antigen-experienced cells was prevented by using unsorted PBMCs.

It was with a sample-barcoded 5' primer and a J-beta primer mix that a second PCR of about 7 to 12 cycles was run. TCRdb reprocessed the 5' RACE reads via MiXCR and lists one record per CDR3 protein. The sample yields about 640,000 distinct CDR3 sequences, roughly 58% seen once. This CDR3 is built from 14 residues. CDR1 and CDR2 (germline): LGHDT, YNNKEL (reference sequence). Comments on this clonotype: Its antigen is unknown.

This TCR came from a man aged 60 to 75 in good health. This rearrangement joins TRBV3-1 to TRBJ2-5; D unclear. The assigned J gene may be wrong: the sequence end matches TRBJ2-7 better. Sequenced material: blood. The CDR3 nucleotides read TGTGCCAGCAGCCAAGATTTGACTTCCCACGAGCAGTACTTC. Translation: CASSQDLTSHEQYF.